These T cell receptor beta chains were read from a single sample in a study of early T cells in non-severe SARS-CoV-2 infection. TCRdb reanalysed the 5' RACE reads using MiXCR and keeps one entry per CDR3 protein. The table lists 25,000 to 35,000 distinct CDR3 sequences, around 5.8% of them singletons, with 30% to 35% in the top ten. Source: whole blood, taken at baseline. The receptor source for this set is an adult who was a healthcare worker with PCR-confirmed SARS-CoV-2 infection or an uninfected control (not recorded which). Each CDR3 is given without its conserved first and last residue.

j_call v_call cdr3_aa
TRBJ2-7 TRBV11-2 ASSPGQALSYEQY
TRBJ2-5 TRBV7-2 ASSPGTGSKETQY
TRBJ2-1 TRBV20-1 SARDIREGTYNEQF
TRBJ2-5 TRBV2 ASSVGPNQETQY
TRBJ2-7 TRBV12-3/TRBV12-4 ASGGRGYEQY
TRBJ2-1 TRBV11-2 ASSLYPGQQRVGQF
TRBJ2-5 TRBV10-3 AISEGGKETQY
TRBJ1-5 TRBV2 ASSQGFDTFNQPQH
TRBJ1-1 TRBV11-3 ASSLAGQGEAF
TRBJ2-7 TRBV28 ASSWGIYEQY
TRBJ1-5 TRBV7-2 ASSLSLYSNQPQH
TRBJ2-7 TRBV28 ASSHNRGPPGGEQY
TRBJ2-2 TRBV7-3 ASSKPAGALNTGELF
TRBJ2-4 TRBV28 ASTTPGQGVNIQY
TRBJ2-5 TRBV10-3 AISGPGQGFETQY
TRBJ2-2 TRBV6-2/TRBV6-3 ASSYPNRGIGELF
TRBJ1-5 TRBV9 ASSGTGDQPQH
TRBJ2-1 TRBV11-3 ASSPTLGLAGDNEQF
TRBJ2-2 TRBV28 ASTAIDAGELF
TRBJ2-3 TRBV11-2 ASSLQGPDTQY
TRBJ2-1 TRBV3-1 ASSRLDNEQF
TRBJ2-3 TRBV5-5 ASSLDGRGREDTQY